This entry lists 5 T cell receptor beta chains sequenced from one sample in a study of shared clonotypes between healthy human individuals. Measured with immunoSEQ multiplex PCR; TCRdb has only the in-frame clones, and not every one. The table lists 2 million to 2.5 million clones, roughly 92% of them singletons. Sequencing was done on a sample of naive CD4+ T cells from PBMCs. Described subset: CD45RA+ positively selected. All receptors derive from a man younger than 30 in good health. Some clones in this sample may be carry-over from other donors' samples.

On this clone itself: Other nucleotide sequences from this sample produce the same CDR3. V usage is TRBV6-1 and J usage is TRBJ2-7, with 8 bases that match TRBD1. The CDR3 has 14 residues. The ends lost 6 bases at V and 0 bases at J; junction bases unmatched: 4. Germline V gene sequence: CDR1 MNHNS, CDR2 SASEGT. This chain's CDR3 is CASSRDRSSYEQYF. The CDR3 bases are TGTGCCAGCAGCCGGGACAGGTCCTCCTACGAGCAGTACTTC.

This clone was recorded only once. This CDR3 reads CASTQQITNYGYTF. The CDR3 DNA reads as TGTGCCAGCACCCAACAGATAACTAACTATGGCTACACCTTC. The chain joins TRBV7-2 to TRBJ1-2; D remains unclear. CDR3 length: 14 amino acids. V was pared by 7 bases and J by 0 bases, with 12 bases between. Germline values: CDR1 SGHTA, CDR2 FQGNSA. The full variable domain, with the rest looked up from reference TRBV7-2 and TRBJ1-2, is GAGVSQSPSNKVTEKGKDVELRCDPISGHTALYWYRQSLGQGLEFLIYFQGNSAPDKSGLPSDRFSAERTGGSVSTLTIQRTQQEDSAVYLCASTQQITNYGYTFGSGTRLTVV.

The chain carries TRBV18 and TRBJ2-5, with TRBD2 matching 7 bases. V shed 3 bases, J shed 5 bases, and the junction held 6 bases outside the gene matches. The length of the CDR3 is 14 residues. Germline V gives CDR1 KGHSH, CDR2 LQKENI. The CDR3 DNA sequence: TGTGCCAGCTCACCGGCGACTAGCTGGGAGACCCAGTACTTC. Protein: CASSPATSWETQYF.

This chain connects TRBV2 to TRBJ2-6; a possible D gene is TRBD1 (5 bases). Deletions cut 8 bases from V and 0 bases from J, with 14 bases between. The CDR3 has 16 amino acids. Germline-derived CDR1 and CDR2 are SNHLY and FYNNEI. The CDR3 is CASSFQGGSGANVLTF. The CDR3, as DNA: TGTGCCAGCTCATTCCAGGGTGGCTCTGGGGCCAACGTCCTGACTTTC. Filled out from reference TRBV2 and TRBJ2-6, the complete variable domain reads EPEVTQTPSHQVTQMGQEVILRCVPISNHLYFYWYRQILGQKVEFLVSFYNNEISEKSEIFDDQFSVERPDGSNFTLKIRSTKLEDSAMYFCASSFQGGSGANVLTFGAGSRLTVL.

The CDR3 bases are TGTGCCAGCAGCTTGGGACCGGGGGGACTTCAGCCCCAGCATTTT. This translates into CASSLGPGGLQPQHF. This sequence joins TRBV5-6 and TRBJ1-5, with a possible D match to TRBD1 (5 bases). Germline V gene lookup returns CDR1 SGHDT and CDR2 YYEEEE. This CDR3 is 15 amino acids long. Trimming cost V 0 bases and J 6 bases, with 13 bases left between them.